The 6 T cell receptor beta chains in this list originate from one sample, sequenced in a study of blood T cell repertoires in COVID-19. Produced via immunoSEQ multiplex PCR; TCRdb's table is partial and in-frame only. The table has 120,000 to 150,000 clones, just under 85% seen once. Material: peripheral blood. The receptors were gathered from a woman in her forties with active or convalescent COVID-19.

This chain uses TRBV6-5 with TRBJ2-5; D ambiguous. The CDR3 has 14 amino acids. V was shortened by 3 bases and J by 5 bases, with 13 bases between the two germline ends. Germline CDR1 is MNHEY and CDR2 is SVGAGI. CDR3 protein: CASSYGLPPETQYF. The CDR3 nucleotides are TGTGCCAGCAGTTATGGGCTTCCCCCGGAGACCCAGTACTTC.

This chain joins TRBV18 and TRBJ2-1, with 7 positions matching TRBD1. The germline CDR1 and CDR2 sequences are KGHSH and LQKENI. V was clipped by 1 base and J by 5 bases; unmatched bases: 8. The CDR3 has 16 residues. The CDR3 DNA reads as TGTGCCAGCTCACCACAGGGGGCGGGCACACACAATGAGCAGTTCTTC. Translated, it gives CASSPQGAGTHNEQFF.

This chain connects TRBV28 to TRBJ2-7; tentative D call: TRBD2 (5 bases). Trimming took 5 bases from V and 2 from J, leaving 10 bases between them. The CDR3 consists of 13 residues. The germline V gene has CDR1 MDHEN and CDR2 SYDVKM. CDR3 coding DNA: TGTGCCAGCAGTAGGAGGCTCCCCTACGAGCAGTACTTC. Protein product: CASSRRLPYEQYF.

The chain carries TRBV7-9 and TRBJ1-6; no clear D. CDR1 is SEHNR, CDR2 FQNEAQ, per germline (reference sequence). The germline V and J ends were trimmed by 0 bases and 0 bases, with 9 bases remaining between them. CDR3 size: 17 residues. The CDR3 sequence: CASSLASQSSYNSPLHF. The DNA of the CDR3 is TGTGCCAGCAGCTTAGCGTCCCAGTCCTCCTATAATTCACCCCTCCACTTT. The whole variable domain, filled in from reference TRBV7-9 and TRBJ1-6, reads DTGVSQNPRHKITKRGQNVTFRCDPISEHNRLYWYRQTLGQGPEFLTYFQNEAQLEKSRLLSDRFSAERPKGSFSTLEIQRTEQGDSAMYLCASSLASQSSYNSPLHFGNGTRLTVT.

J is TRBJ2-7 and V is TRBV21-1; the table's D call, TRBD1, was not checked against the DNA. TRBV21-1 is classified as a pseudogene. The CDR3 runs 13 residues. The CDR3 protein is CASNGQGANEQYF. The CDR3 DNA follows: TGTGCCAGCAATGGACAGGGGGCTAACGAGCAGTACTTC.

There are a few counts of this clone. The gene calls are TRBV28 and TRBJ1-1, with 10 positions matching TRBD1. The J segment lost 6 bases and the V segment lost 2 bases, leaving 3 bases of the junction unmatched. Germline-derived CDR1 and CDR2 are MDHEN and SYDVKM. This CDR3 is built from 14 residues. This CDR3 is CASSLMGQGPEAFF. The CDR3 bases are TGTGCCAGCAGTTTAATGGGACAGGGGCCTGAAGCTTTCTTT.